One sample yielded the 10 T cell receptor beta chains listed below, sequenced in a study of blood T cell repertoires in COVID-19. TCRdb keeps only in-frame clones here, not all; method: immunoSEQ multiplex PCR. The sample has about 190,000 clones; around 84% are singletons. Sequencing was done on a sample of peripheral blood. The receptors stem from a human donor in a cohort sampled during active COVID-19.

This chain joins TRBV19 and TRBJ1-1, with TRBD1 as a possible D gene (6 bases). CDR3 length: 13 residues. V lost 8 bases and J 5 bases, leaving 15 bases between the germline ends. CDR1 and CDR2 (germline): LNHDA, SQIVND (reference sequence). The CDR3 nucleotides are TGTGCCAGTGGGCGGGGGGCGCGTACTGAAGCTTTCTTT. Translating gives CASGRGARTEAFF.

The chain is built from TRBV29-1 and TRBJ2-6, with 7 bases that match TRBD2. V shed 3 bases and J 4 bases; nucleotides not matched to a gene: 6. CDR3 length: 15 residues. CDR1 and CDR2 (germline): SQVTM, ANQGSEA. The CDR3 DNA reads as TGCAGCGTTGAGGGGCGGGGGAGCGGGGCCAACGTCCTGACTTTC. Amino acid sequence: CSVEGRGSGANVLTF.

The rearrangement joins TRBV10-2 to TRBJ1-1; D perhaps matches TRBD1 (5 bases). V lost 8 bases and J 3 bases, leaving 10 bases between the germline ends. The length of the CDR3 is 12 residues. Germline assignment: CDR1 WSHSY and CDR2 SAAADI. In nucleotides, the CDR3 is TGCGCCAGCGGGGAGGGGCACACTGAAGCTTTCTTT. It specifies CASGEGHTEAFF.

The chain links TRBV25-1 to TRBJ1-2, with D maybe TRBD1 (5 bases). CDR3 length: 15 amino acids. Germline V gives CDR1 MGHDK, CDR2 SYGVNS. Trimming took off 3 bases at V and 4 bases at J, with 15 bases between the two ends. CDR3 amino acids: CASSDLTAPFYGYTF. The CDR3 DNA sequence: TGTGCCAGCAGTGATCTGACAGCCCCCTTCTATGGCTACACCTTC.

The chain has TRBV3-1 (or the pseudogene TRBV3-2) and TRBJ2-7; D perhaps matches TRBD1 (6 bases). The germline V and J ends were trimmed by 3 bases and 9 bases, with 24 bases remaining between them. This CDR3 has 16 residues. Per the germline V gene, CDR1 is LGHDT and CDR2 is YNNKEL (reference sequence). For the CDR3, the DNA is TGTGCCAGCAGCCATTATCAGGGGCTTAGGGGTTGCAGGCAGTACGTC. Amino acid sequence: CASSHYQGLRGCRQYV.

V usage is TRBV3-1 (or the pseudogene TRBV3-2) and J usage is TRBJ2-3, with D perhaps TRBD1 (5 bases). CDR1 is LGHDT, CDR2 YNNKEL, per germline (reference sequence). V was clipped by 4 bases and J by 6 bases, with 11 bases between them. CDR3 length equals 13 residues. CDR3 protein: CASSRVGVDTQYF. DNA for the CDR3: TGTGCCAGCAGCCGTGTAGGGGTCGATACGCAGTATTTT.

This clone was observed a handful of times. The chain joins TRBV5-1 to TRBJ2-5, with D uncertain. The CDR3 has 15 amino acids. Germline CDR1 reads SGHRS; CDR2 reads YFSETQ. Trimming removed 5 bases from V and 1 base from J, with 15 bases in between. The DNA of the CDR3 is TGCGCCAGCAGGGTTGTGTTCAGGATCCAAGAGACCCAGTACTTC. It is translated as CASRVVFRIQETQYF.

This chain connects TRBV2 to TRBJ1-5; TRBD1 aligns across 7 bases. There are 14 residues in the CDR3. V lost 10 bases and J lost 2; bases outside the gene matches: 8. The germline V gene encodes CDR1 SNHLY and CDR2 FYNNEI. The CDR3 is CATTTGYGNQPQHF. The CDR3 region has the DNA TGTGCCACTACGACAGGGTACGGCAATCAGCCCCAGCATTTT.

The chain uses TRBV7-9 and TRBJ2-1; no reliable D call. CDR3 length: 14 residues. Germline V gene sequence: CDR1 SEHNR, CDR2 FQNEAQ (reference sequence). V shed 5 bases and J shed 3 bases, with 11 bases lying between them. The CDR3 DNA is TGTGCCAGCAGCGGAGAGACTCTCTACAATGAGCAGTTCTTC. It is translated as CASSGETLYNEQFF.

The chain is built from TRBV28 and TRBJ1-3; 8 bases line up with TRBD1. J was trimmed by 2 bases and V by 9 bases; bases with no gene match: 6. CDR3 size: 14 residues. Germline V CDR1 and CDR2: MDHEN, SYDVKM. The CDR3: CASSVQGAGNTIYF. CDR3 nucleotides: TGTGCCAGTTCTGTACAGGGGGCTGGAAACACCATATATTTT.